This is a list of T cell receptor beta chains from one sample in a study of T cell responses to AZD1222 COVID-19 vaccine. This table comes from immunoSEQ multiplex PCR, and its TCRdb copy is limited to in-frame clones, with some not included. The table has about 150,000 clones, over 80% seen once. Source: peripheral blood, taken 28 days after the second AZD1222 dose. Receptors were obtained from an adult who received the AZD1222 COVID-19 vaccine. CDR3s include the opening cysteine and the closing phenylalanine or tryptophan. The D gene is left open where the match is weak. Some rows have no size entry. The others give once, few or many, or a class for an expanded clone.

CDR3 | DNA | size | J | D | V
CSVARAAGEKLFF | TGCAGCGTTGCCAGGGCCGCGGGGGAAAAACTGTTTTTT | - | TRBJ1-4 | - | TRBV29-1
CASSESGIYGYTF | TGTGCCAGCAGTGAATCAGGGATCTATGGCTACACCTTC | - | TRBJ1-2 | - | TRBV6-1
CASRLSGRGETQYF | TGTGCCAGCAGGCTTAGCGGGAGGGGAGAGACCCAGTACTTC | - | TRBJ2-5 | TRBD2 | TRBV7-2
CASSPRFQTGMNTEAFF | TGTGCCAGCAGCCCTCGCTTCCAGACAGGGATGAACACTGAAGCTTTCTTT | - | TRBJ1-1 | TRBD1 | TRBV6-4
CSVGVGANTGELFF | TGCAGCGTGGGCGTCGGGGCGAACACCGGGGAGCTGTTTTTT | - | TRBJ2-2 | - | TRBV29-1
CASSYGQYTYEQYF | TGTGCCAGCAGTTACGGTCAGTACACCTACGAGCAGTACTTC | - | TRBJ2-7 | - | TRBV6-5
CASSPPGRNTEAFF | TGTGCCAGTAGTCCCCCTGGTCGGAACACTGAAGCTTTCTTT | - | TRBJ1-1 | - | TRBV19
CAIRPEVTDTQYF | TGTGCCATCAGACCAGAAGTCACAGATACGCAGTATTTT | - | TRBJ2-3 | - | TRBV10-3
CASSHPFGGELFF | TGTGCCAGCAGCCACCCCTTTGGCGGGGAGCTGTTTTTT | - | TRBJ2-2 | - | TRBV3-1/TRBV3-2
CASSLGGARGEQYF | TGTGCCAGCAGCTTAGGGGGGGCGCGGGGCGAGCAGTACTTC | - | TRBJ2-7 | - | TRBV11-3
CASTRRGTGVGVDNEQFF | TGTGCCAGTACCCGCCGGGGGACAGGGGTAGGGGTCGACAATGAGCAGTTCTTC | - | TRBJ2-1 | TRBD1 | TRBV19
CASSTTEKLFF | TGTGCCAGCAGTACGACTGAAAAACTGTTTTTT | - | TRBJ1-4 | - | TRBV5-5
CASSPSSSGHEQYF | TGTGCCAGCTCACCGTCGTCATCGGGCCACGAGCAGTACTTC | - | TRBJ2-7 | - | TRBV18
CASSSTGTGGGEQFF | TGTGCCAGCAGCTCAACCGGGACAGGGGGAGGTGAGCAGTTCTTC | - | TRBJ2-1 | TRBD1 | TRBV7-8
CASSLSSGGLKETQYF | TGTGCCAGCTCACTCAGTAGCGGGGGGCTTAAAGAGACCCAGTACTTC | - | TRBJ2-5 | TRBD2 | TRBV18
CASSVDPAEVYEQYF | TGTGCCAGCAGCGTAGACCCAGCGGAGGTCTACGAGCAGTACTTC | - | TRBJ2-7 | - | TRBV9
CAWGLTSGGTNTGELFF | TGTGCCTGGGGACTTACTAGCGGGGGAACGAACACCGGGGAGCTGTTTTTT | - | TRBJ2-2 | TRBD2 | TRBV30
CASSLASFGEQYF | TGTGCCAGCAGCTTAGCGAGCTTCGGCGAGCAGTACTTC | - | TRBJ2-7 | - | TRBV7-2
CASSMARLRRGQDTQYF | TGTGCCAGTAGTATGGCACGGTTGCGCAGGGGGCAAGATACGCAGTATTTT | - | TRBJ2-3 | TRBD1 | TRBV19
CSVGGDTNTGELFF | TGCAGCGTTGGAGGGGACACGAACACCGGGGAGCTGTTTTTT | - | TRBJ2-2 | - | TRBV29-1
CASCFGDRAFSPLHF | TGTGCCAGCTGCTTTGGAGACAGGGCATTTTCACCCCTCCACTTT | - | TRBJ1-6 | TRBD1 | TRBV2
CARMGDGGYGYTF | TGTGCCAGAATGGGGGATGGGGGTTATGGCTACACCTTC | - | TRBJ1-2 | - | TRBV2
CASSYRQAGKYGYTF | TGTGCCAGCAGCTACCGACAGGCTGGGAAGTATGGCTACACCTTC | - | TRBJ1-2 | - | TRBV13
CASSHVGANFHHYGYTF | TGCGCCAGCAGTCATGTGGGGGCAAATTTCCACCATTATGGCTACACCTTC | - | TRBJ1-2 | - | TRBV23-1
CASSTQQGTEAFF | TGTGCCAGTAGTACCCAACAGGGGACTGAAGCTTTCTTT | - | TRBJ1-1 | TRBD1 | TRBV19
CASSTQGGSNGYTF | TGCGCCAGCAGCACCCAGGGGGGATCGAATGGCTACACCTTC | - | TRBJ1-2 | TRBD1 | TRBV5-1
CASSRIGTAGQMAFF | TGTGCCAGCAGTCGAATTGGGACAGCGGGTCAGATGGCTTTCTTT | - | TRBJ1-1 | TRBD1 | TRBV6-5
CASSLAGGHTEAFF | TGTGCCAGCAGCTTGGCCGGTGGCCACACTGAAGCTTTCTTT | - | TRBJ1-1 | - | TRBV5-6
CASSRQGQANQPQHF | TGTGCCAGCAGCAGACAGGGGCAGGCCAATCAGCCCCAGCATTTT | once | TRBJ1-5 | TRBD1 | TRBV3-1/TRBV3-2
CVRGGTEAFF | TGTGTGCGCGGCGGGACTGAAGCTTTCTTT | few | TRBJ1-1 | - | TRBV27
CSASRVSGRAGDGELFF | TGCAGTGCTAGTAGGGTTAGCGGGAGGGCCGGGGACGGGGAGCTGTTTTTT | - | TRBJ2-2 | TRBD2 | TRBV20-1